This T cell receptor (beta chain) was captured by sequencing in a study of CD8+ T cells in alopecia areata. Whole-study results and caveats: Scalp clonality, along with expanded CD8+ clones among the top 100, was significantly decreased by tofacitinib.

A note on this clone: Its antigen is unknown.

Treatment in this sample: oral pan-JAK inhibitor, 5-10 mg twice daily. Alopecia areata patients provided lesional scalp punch biopsies and peripheral blood. The CDR3 extends over 17 amino acids. Per the germline V gene, CDR1 is LNHDA and CDR2 is SQIVND (reference sequence). With 4 bases removed from V and 0 bases from J, the gap between germline ends came to 15 bases. cDNA serving as the sequencing template came from extracted, reverse transcribed RNA. Here immunoSEQ multiplex PCR was the method, and the copy in TCRdb shows in-frame clones only, minus some. The repertoire holds roughly 60,000 clones, with around 45% as singletons.

This specimen was CD8+ T cells sorted from blood, taken around week 36, from a patient treated with tofacitinib. The chain couples TRBV19 to TRBJ2-2; D remains unclear. The sequence came from a human donor with alopecia areata. The CDR3 protein is CASSTAFFGSNTGELFF. Written as DNA, the CDR3 is TGTGCCAGTAGTACAGCCTTTTTCGGGTCGAACACCGGGGAGCTGTTTTTT.